Listed below are T cell receptor beta chains from one sample, sequenced in a study of OX40 agonist ivuxolimab in advanced cancers. The assay was immunoSEQ multiplex PCR, and TCRdb's table has in-frame clones only and misses some. In the table there are 72,000 or so clones, approximately 80% of which are singletons. The sample here was CD4+ or CD8+ T cells sorted from blood, taken in a trial of the OX40 agonist ivuxolimab. The receptors were gathered from an adult with an advanced solid tumor such as melanoma, head and neck, liver or kidney cancer. Both conserved end residues are part of each CDR3. The order of the fields is J gene, D gene, clone size, V gene, CDR3 DNA, CDR3 protein. D genes are given only for firm matches. Size values are once, few and many counts, or a class for expanded clones, and some rows have none.

J: TRBJ1-5; D: NA; size: NA; V: TRBV28; DNA: TGTGCCAGCAGTCGTCCAGGGGCAAGTCAGCCCCAGCATTTT; CDR3: CASSRPGASQPQHF
J: TRBJ1-5; D: NA; size: NA; V: TRBV7-9; DNA: TGTGCCAGCAGCCTGATGACGGGACGGGGAGATAGCAATCAGCCCCAGCATTTT; CDR3: CASSLMTGRGDSNQPQHF
J: TRBJ2-6; D: NA; size: NA; V: TRBV27; DNA: TGTGCCAGCAGTTTATACGGGGTCCTCCGGGGCTCTGGGGCCAACGTCCTGACTTTC; CDR3: CASSLYGVLRGSGANVLTF
J: TRBJ2-7; D: TRBD1; size: NA; V: TRBV11-2; DNA: TGTGCCAGCAGCTCCGTGAACAGGGGGGTATTAGGGTACGAGCAGTACTTC; CDR3: CASSSVNRGVLGYEQYF
J: TRBJ2-1; D: NA; size: few; V: TRBV7-2; DNA: TGTGCCAGCAGCTTCCAGTTATACAATGAGCAGTTCTTC; CDR3: CASSFQLYNEQFF